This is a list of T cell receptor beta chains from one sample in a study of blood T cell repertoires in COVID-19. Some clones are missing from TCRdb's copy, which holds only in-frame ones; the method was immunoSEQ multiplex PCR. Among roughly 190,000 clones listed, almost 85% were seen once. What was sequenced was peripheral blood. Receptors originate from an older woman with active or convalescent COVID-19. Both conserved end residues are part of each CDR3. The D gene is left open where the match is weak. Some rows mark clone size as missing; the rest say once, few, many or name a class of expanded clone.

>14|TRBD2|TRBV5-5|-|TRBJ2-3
CASRRAGGTDTQYF
TGTGCCAGCAGGAGAGCGGGAGGAACAGATACGCAGTATTTT
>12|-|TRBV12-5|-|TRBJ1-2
CASGLGGYGYTF
TGTGCTAGTGGTTTGGGAGGGTATGGCTACACCTTC
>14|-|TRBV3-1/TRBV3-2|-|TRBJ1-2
CASSQVMAGLVVSF
TGTGCCAGCAGCCAAGTAATGGCAGGGTTGGTTGTCTCCTTC
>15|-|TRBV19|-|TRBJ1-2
CASSIDHGQPYGYTF
TGTGCCAGTAGTATAGATCATGGACAGCCCTATGGCTACACCTTC
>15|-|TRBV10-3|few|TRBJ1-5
CAISDTGQGNQPQHF
TGTGCCATCAGTGATACAGGGCAAGGCAATCAGCCCCAGCATTTT
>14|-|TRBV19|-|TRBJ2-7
CASSMSGTTDEQYF
TGTGCCAGTAGTATGAGCGGGACAACAGACGAGCAGTACTTC
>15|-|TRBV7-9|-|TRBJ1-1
CASSLQRRERLKAFF
TGTGCCAGCAGCTTACAGCGAAGGGAGCGCCTTAAAGCTTTCTTT
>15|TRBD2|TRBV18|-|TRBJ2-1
CASSPTSGFYNEQFF
TGTGCCAGCTCACCGACTAGCGGCTTCTACAATGAGCAGTTCTTC
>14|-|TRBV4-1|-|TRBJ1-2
CASSQAVTLRGYTF
TGCGCCAGCAGCCAAGCTGTAACGTTGAGGGGCTACACCTTC
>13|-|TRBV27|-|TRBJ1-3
CASSRDTGNTIYF
TGTGCCAGCAGCAGGGATACTGGAAACACCATATATTTT
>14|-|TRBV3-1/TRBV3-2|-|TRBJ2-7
CASSQDLWAGEQYF
TGTGCCAGCAGCCAAGACCTGTGGGCTGGCGAGCAGTACTTC
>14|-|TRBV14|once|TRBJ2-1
CASSRAPRGNEQFF
TGTGCCAGCAGCCGGGCCCCACGGGGCAATGAGCAGTTCTTC
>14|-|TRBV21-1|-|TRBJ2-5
CASSKGALQETQYF
TGTGCCAGCAGCAAAGGGGCACTTCAAGAGACCCAGTACTTC
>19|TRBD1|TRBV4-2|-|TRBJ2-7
CASRRKAGTGSLGSYEQYF
TGTGCCAGCAGACGAAAAGCCGGGACAGGGTCGTTGGGCTCCTACGAGCAGTACTTC
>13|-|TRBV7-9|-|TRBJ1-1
CASSLGSGTEAFF
TGTGCCAGCAGCTTAGGGTCAGGCACTGAAGCTTTCTTT
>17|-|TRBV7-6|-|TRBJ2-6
CASSPSVGRTGANVLTF
TGTGCCAGCAGCCCTAGTGTCGGCCGAACTGGGGCCAACGTCCTGACTTTC
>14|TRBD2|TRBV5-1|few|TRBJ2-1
CASSLVLADNEQFF
TGCGCCAGCAGCTTGGTACTAGCGGACAATGAGCAGTTCTTC
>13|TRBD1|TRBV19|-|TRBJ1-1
CASSRDRYTEAFF
TGTGCCAGTAGCCGGGACAGATACACTGAAGCTTTCTTT
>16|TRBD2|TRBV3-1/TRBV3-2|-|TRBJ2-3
CASSHRAGAGTDTQYF
TGTGCCAGCAGCCATCGGGCGGGAGCGGGGACAGATACGCAGTATTTT
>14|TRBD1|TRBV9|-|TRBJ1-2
CASSSPQDRGPKGF
TGTGCCAGCAGCTCCCCCCAGGACAGGGGCCCTAAGGGGTTC
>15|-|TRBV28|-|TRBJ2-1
CASSFGSNPKNEQFF
TGTGCCAGCAGTTTTGGGAGTAATCCGAAAAATGAGCAGTTCTTC
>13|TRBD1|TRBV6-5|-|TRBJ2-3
CASSRDSADTQYF
TGTGCCAGCAGTCGGGACAGTGCAGATACGCAGTATTTT
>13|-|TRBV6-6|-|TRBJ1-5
CASSYWQGQPQHF
TGTGCCAGCAGTTACTGGCAGGGTCAGCCCCAGCATTTT
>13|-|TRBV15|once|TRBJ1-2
CATSPTEGIGYTF
TGTGCCACCAGCCCGACGGAGGGGATTGGCTACACCTTC